This TCR beta chain was captured in a study of T cell repertoires in cytomegalovirus infection. MiXCR, applied by TCRdb to the reads, yields one record per CDR3 protein. This sample carries hundreds of thousands of distinct CDR3 sequences, approximately 25% of them seen once, and the ten largest clones take less than 9.5%. The CDR3 loop spans 14 amino acids. CDR1 is SEHNR, CDR2 FQNEAQ, per germline (reference sequence). The V segment lost 6 bases and the J segment 1 base; nucleotides outside the gene matches: 4. The table lists this clonotype with many counts. The V and J genes are TRBV7-9 and TRBJ2-5; 8 bases are shared with TRBD1. Material: CD8+ T cells from PBMCs. This receptor was taken from a human donor in good health (CMV status not recorded). Some clones in this sample may be carry-over from other donors' samples. The CDR3 here is CASSSDRGQETQYF. The CDR3 coding sequence is TGTGCCAGCAGTTCCGACAGGGGCCAAGAGACCCAGTACTTC. Combining the CDR3 with reference TRBV7-9 and TRBJ2-5 gives the whole variable domain DTGVSQNPRHKITKRGQNVTFRCDPISEHNRLYWYRQTLGQGPEFLTYFQNEAQLEKSRLLSDRFSAERPKGSFSTLEIQRTEQGDSAMYLCASSSDRGQETQYFGPGTRLLVL.